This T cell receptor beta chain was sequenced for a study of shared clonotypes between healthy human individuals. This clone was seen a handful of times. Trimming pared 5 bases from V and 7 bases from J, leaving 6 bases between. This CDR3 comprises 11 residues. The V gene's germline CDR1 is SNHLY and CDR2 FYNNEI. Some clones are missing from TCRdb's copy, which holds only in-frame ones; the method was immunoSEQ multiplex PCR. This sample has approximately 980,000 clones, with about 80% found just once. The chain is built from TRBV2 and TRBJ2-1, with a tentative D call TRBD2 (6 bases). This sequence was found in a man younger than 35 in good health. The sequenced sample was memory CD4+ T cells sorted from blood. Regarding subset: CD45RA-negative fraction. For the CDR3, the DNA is TGTGCCAGCAGTAGCGGGAATGAGCAGTTCTTC. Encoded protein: CASSSGNEQFF.